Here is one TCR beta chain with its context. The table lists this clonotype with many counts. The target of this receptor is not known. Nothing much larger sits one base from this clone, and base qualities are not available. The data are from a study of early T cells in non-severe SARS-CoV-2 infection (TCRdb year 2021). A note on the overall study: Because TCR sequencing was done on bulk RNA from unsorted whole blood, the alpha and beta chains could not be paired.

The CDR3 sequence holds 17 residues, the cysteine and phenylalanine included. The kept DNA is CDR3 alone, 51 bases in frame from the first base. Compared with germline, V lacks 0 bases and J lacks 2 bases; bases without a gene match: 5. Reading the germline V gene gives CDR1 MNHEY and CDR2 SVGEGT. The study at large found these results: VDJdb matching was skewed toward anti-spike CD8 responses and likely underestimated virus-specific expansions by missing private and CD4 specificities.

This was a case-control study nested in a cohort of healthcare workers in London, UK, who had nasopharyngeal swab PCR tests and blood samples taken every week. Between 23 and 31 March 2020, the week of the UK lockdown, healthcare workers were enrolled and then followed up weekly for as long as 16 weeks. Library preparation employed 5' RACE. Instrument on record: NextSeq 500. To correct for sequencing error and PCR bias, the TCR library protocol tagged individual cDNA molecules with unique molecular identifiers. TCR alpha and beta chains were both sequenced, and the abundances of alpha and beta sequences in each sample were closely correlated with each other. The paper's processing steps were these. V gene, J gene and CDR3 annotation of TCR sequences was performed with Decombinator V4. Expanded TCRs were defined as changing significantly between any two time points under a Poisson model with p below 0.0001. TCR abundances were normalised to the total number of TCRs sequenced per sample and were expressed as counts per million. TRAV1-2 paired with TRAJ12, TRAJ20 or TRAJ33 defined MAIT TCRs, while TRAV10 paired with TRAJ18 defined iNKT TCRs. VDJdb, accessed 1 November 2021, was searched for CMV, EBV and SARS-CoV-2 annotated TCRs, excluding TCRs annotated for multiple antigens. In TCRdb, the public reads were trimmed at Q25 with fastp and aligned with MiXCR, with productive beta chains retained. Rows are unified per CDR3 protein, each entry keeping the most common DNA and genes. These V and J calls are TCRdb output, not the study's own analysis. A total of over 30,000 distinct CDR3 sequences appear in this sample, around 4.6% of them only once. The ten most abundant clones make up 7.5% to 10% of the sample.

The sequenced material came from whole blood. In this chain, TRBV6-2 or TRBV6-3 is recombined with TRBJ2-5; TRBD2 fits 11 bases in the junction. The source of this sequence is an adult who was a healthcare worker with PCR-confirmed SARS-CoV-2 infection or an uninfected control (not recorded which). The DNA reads TGTGCCAGCAGTTACTCGAATCGACTAGCGGGACAAGAGACCCAGTACTTC. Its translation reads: CASSYSNRLAGQETQYF.